Below, one TCR beta chain is given with its context. What this receptor recognizes is not known. Base qualities are not provided; no much larger clone lies one nucleotide away. The sample belongs to a study of long-term antiretroviral therapy in people with HIV (dated by TCRdb to 2021 to 2024). Broadly, across the study: Collection of the earliest samples took place about a decade ahead of the 2015 WHO recommendation for immediate ART, at a time when ART was typically delayed until CD4 counts fell. A retrospective serial study tested whether changes in peripheral blood TRB repertoire composition and diversity were associated with ART initiation and durable HIV suppression. From a few dozen adults with confirmed HIV infection, the cohort provided some 200 cryopreserved PBMC samples, gathered serially across a mean of around 6 years (range 1-12). Eleven of the 30 participants with HIV were female. No cross-contamination during QIAcube processing was shown when test extractions of a monoclonal T-cell line were performed alongside fewer than 40 polyclonal samples.

Participants were included only if at least one PBMC sample before ART initiation and at least two post-ART samples were available. Every participant with HIV received treatment in the United States of America. Before DNA extraction, cryopreserved samples of about 0.95-10 million PBMC were thawed and washed. At the time of the earliest PBMC sample, participants with HIV were aged between roughly 20 and 60 years. PBMC samples from each participant spanned 1-4 timepoints before ART initiation and 2-8 timepoints after ART initiation, with a median of 7 samples. For every participant, serial HIV viral load, CD4+ T-cell count, ART history and demographic data were obtained. Using a Qiagen kit on a QIAcube, genomic DNA was extracted from unsorted PBMC, with samples processed in batches of 12. Beyond this particular receptor, the publication reports: Limited PBMC availability meant only the TCR beta chain was sequenced, without alpha chain pairing. At every time point, the repertoire was dominated by expanded TRB clones first identified before ART initiation, although this dominance fluctuated and, in many PLHIV, declined after ART. A significant increase in TRB diversity was found to be associated with ART initiation, although TRB diversity was observed to remain significantly below that of transplant donor controls even after long-term ART. CDR3 length ranges in HIV repertoires were narrower than in controls, and network structure suggested an antigen-experienced repertoire with only a slight naive shift after ART. Because pre-ART samples had limited cell numbers, unsorted PBMC were profiled rather than sorted CD4+ and CD8+ T cells. No data were available on ART adherence, viral resistance or therapy changes, limiting inferences about post-ART repertoire changes. Samples dated from 2004 to 2017, and the ART regimens used may be less effective than current ones.

Relative to germline, V is 3 bases shorter and J is 0 bases shorter, with 6 bases between their ends. CDR1 and CDR2 were assigned from the germline V gene (reference sequence) as LNHDA and SQIVND. The CDR3 contains 14 residues, cysteine and phenylalanine counted. CDR3 DNA only is kept here, 42 bases in frame from base 1. Sequencing of the TRB variable region was done with the immunoSEQ hsTCRB v3.0 assay at survey level resolution. The targeted TRB sequencing depth was roughly 40,000-50,000 T-cell genomes per sample. An Illumina MiSeq with a v3 150-cycle kit was used to sequence the pooled TRB libraries. Per the source publication's procedure: Repertoire analysis ran in R within a reproducible Nextflow workflow covering QC, data transformation and analysis. LymphoSeq2, an R package for AIRR-Seq data exploration, was used to implement custom analyses. Several samples yielding fewer than 5000 total TRB sequences were excluded, leaving more than 150 analyzed HIV repertoires. Among the approximately 180 retained HIV repertoires, around 60 were collected before ART initiation and 120 to 140 were collected after ART initiation. Repertoires were downsampled to 5000 TRB nucleotide sequences, with summary statistics averaged over 100 downsampling iterations. Only TRB sequences with CDR3 regions of at least seven amino acids were retained for analysis. Two measures captured diversity: a Shannon entropy-derived clonality score and the Gini coefficient. In the repertoire networks, any two of the top 5000 CDR3 amino acid sequences were linked whenever the two sequences differed by an edit distance of one. For TRB CDR3 amino acid sequences, antigen specificity groups and MHC restriction were predicted with GLIPH2. CDR3 amino acid sequences were matched against VDJdb and McPAS-TCR to flag known CMV, EBV, HIV or tissue antigen associations. Pre-ART, post-ART and control groups were compared with Wilcoxon signed-rank tests and Holm-Bonferroni correction. Sourced from immuneACCESS, this table was stored by TCRdb with only in-frame sequences that have V and J called. A share of the clones is absent; for the studies checked, an unresolved V gene accounts for under half, and the remainder has no known explanation. That table supplies the V and J calls and clone size; D and trimming were determined from the DNA. The sample has 16,000 or so clones on record, 70% to 80% of them singletons. The ten largest clones add up to about a fifth of the sample.

The clonotype comes from a middle-aged man with HIV. Material: unsorted PBMCs, obtained 2.1 years after starting antiretroviral therapy. The chain is assembled from TRBV19 and TRBJ1-3; confidence is insufficient to name the D gene. DNA sequence: TGTGCCAGTAGTATCACAAGCTCTGGAAACACCATATATTTT. Its amino acids are CASSITSSGNTIYF.